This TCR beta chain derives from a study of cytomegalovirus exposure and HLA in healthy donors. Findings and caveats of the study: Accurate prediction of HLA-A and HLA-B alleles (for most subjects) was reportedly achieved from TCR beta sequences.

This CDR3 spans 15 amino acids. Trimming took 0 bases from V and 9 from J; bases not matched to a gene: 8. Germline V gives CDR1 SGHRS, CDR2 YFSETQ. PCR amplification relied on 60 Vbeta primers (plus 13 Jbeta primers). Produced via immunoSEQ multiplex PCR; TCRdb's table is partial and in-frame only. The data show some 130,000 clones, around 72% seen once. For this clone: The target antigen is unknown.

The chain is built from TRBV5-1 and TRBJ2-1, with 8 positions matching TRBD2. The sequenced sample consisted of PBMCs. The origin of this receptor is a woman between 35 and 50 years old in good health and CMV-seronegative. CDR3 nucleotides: TGCGCCAGCAGCTTGGGGGCGGGGGGCGTCGGTGAGCAGTTCTTC. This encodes CASSLGAGGVGEQFF.